This T cell receptor (beta chain) was profiled in a study of shared clonotypes between healthy human individuals. Study outcomes and limitations: A few donors showed sharing of about 4.7% of naive CD4 clonotypes.

The donors, all of them Caucasian adults, lived in Nashville, Tennessee. In regard to this clone: Its antigen remains unidentified.

Only in-frame clones appear in the TCRdb table, and some are missing; sequencing was by immunoSEQ multiplex PCR. The profile shows millions of clones, over 85% of them singletons. V was pared by 10 bases and J by 1 base, with 13 bases between. Germline V gene sequence: CDR1 ENHRY, CDR2 SYGVKD. CDR3 size: 13 residues. This sequence was found in a man between 18 and 35 years old in good health. The chain employs TRBV10-3 and TRBJ1-1; the D is unclear. The sample consisted of naive CD4+ T cells sorted from blood. Subset in this sample: CD45RA+ positively selected. CDR3 sequence (DNA): TGTGCCACCAGCACAGACACGAACACTGAAGCTTTCTTT. Translating it yields CATSTDTNTEAFF.